The next 11 T cell receptor beta chains were all read from a single sample in a study of CD8 T cells in Susac syndrome. Reverse transcription of roughly 0.5 to 1 ug RNA was carried out with random hexamers. One entry per CDR3 protein, called by TCRdb with MiXCR from the immunoSEQ multiplex PCR reads. The sample consists of more than 150,000 distinct CDR3 sequences, roughly nine tenths of them appearing once. Sequenced: CD4+ T cells from PBMCs. The receptors originated from a human donor in good health.

The rearrangement links TRBV29-1 to TRBJ1-1, with 8 positions matching TRBD1. The CDR3 contains 13 residues. The germline CDR1 and CDR2 sequences are SQVTM and ANQGSEA. V shed 6 bases, J shed 6 bases, and the junction held 9 bases outside the gene matches. The CDR3 sequence: CSVSDRAKAEAFF. The CDR3 DNA is TGCAGCGTCTCGGACAGGGCGAAGGCTGAAGCTTTCTTT. Looking up the rest from reference TRBV29-1 and TRBJ1-1 gives the full variable domain: SAVISQKPSRDICQRGTSLTIQCQVDSQVTMMFWYRQQPGQSLTLIATANQGSEATYESGFVIDKFPISRPNLTFSTLTVSNMSPEDSSIYLCSVSDRAKAEAFFGQGTRLTVV.

The V call is TRBV6-5, the J call TRBJ1-3; D call uncertain. The CDR3 covers 13 residues. The V end was cut by 6 bases, the J end by 0 bases, with 6 bases between. CDR1 and CDR2 (germline): MNHEY, SVGAGI. CDR3 amino acids: CASRYISGNTIYF. The CDR3 bases are TGTGCCAGCAGGTACATCTCTGGAAACACCATATATTTT.

The rearrangement links TRBV29-1 to TRBJ2-7; 7 bases align to TRBD1. The trim removed 7 bases at V and 2 bases at J, leaving 5 bases unmatched. The length of the CDR3 is 12 residues. The germline V gene has CDR1 SQVTM and CDR2 ANQGSEA. Here the CDR3 reads CSGRDSAYEQYF. In DNA form, the CDR3 reads TGCAGCGGACGGGACAGCGCCTACGAGCAGTACTTC.

The chain uses TRBV29-1 and TRBJ2-3; D is unresolved. The V end was cut by 6 bases, the J end by 3 bases, with 16 bases between. Germline loops: CDR1 SQVTM, CDR2 ANQGSEA. The CDR3 is 14 amino acids. CDR3 protein: CSVKDPWRTDTQYF. DNA of the CDR3: TGCAGCGTAAAAGACCCCTGGAGAACAGATACGCAGTATTTT.

The chain links TRBV29-1 to TRBJ1-4; D gene ambiguous. This CDR3 is built from 12 residues. Per germline, CDR1 SQVTM and CDR2 ANQGSEA. With 4 bases removed from V and 10 bases from J, the gap between germline ends came to 13 bases. Written as DNA, the CDR3 is TGCAGCGTTGCATCTAGGTTGGGAAAACTGTTTTTT. It codes for CSVASRLGKLFF.

V is TRBV28 and J is TRBJ1-1; 11 bases align to TRBD1. Trimming at V came to 10 bases and at J to 0 bases, leaving 4 bases not matched to a gene. The CDR3 loop spans 14 amino acids. Germline CDR1 reads MDHEN; CDR2 reads SYDVKM. The CDR3, as DNA: TGTGCCACCCGGACAGGGGGCATGAACACTGAAGCTTTCTTT. Translated, it gives CATRTGGMNTEAFF.

V usage is TRBV12-3 or TRBV12-4 and J usage is TRBJ2-5, with D possibly being TRBD1 or TRBD2 (5 bases each). The V gene lost 6 bases and the J gene lost 4 bases, with 12 bases spanning the gap. The CDR3 is 13 amino acids. Here the CDR3 reads CASSSQGPETQYF. CDR3 bases: TGTGCCAGCAGCTCCCAGGGACCAGAGACCCAGTACTTC.

This rearrangement joins TRBV6-2 or TRBV6-3 to TRBJ2-1, with D possibly being TRBD1 (5 bases). Germline V lookup: CDR1 MNHEY, CDR2 SVGEGT. This CDR3 spans 15 amino acids. The V end lost 8 bases, the J end lost 7 bases, and 21 bases lay between the germline ends. The CDR3 sequence: CASGVWGRPGNEQFF. CDR3 sequence (DNA): TGTGCCAGCGGGGTCTGGGGCAGGCCAGGAAATGAGCAGTTCTTC.

This clonotype was seen only a few times. The CDR3, as DNA: TGTGCCAGCAGCCTAGGTGGGGACAGGGCCGTCTACAATGAGCAGTTCTTC. Translated, it gives CASSLGGDRAVYNEQFF. The V call is TRBV6-2 or TRBV6-3, the J call TRBJ2-1; 9 bases fit TRBD1. CDR1 and CDR2 (germline): MNHEY, SVGEGT. The V and J ends lost 6 bases and 3 bases, in that order; junction bases with no gene match: 12. CDR3 length equals 17 residues.

The chain employs TRBV11-2 and TRBJ1-5; tentative D call: TRBD1 (6 bases). The CDR3 is 17 residues long. Germline-derived CDR1 and CDR2 are SGHAT and FQNNGV. The V gene lost 2 bases and the J gene lost 4 bases, with 18 bases spanning the gap. CDR3 sequence (DNA): TGTGCCAGCAGCTTAACCCCAGGGGCAGCCCAGAATCAGCCCCAGCATTTT. Encoded protein: CASSLTPGAAQNQPQHF.

V usage is TRBV2 and J usage is TRBJ2-5; weak D call: TRBD2 (5 bases). The V gene's germline CDR1 is SNHLY and CDR2 FYNNEI. Trimming cost V 4 bases and J 2 bases, with 8 bases left between them. The length of the CDR3 is 13 residues. CDR3 amino acids: CASSGRDQETQYF. The CDR3 DNA sequence: TGTGCCAGCAGTGGCCGGGATCAAGAGACCCAGTACTTC. Complete variable domain (other parts from reference TRBV2 and TRBJ2-5): EPEVTQTPSHQVTQMGQEVILRCVPISNHLYFYWYRQILGQKVEFLVSFYNNEISEKSEIFDDQFSVERPDGSNFTLKIRSTKLEDSAMYFCASSGRDQETQYFGPGTRLLVL.